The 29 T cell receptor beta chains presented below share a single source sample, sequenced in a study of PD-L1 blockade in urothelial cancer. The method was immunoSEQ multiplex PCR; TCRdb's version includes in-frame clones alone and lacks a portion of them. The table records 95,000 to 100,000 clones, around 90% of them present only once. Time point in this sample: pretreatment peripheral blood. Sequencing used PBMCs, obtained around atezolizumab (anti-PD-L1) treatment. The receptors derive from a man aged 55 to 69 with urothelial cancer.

The CDR3 sequence: CASSPSDRGIYGYTF. Here the CDR3 DNA reads TGTGCCAGCAGCCCCTCGGACAGGGGGATCTATGGCTACACCTTC. The chain couples TRBV27 to TRBJ1-2; 10 nucleotides agree with TRBD1. Germline trimming cut 6 bases from V and 4 bases from J; bases unmatched to any gene: 8. Looked up from germline, CDR1 is MNHEY and CDR2 is SMNVEV (reference sequence). The CDR3 runs to 15 residues.

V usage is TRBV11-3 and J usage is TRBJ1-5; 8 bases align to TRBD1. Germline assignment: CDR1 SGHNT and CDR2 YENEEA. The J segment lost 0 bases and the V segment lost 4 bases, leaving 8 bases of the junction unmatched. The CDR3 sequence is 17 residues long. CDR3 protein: CASSSPGGRYSNQPQHF. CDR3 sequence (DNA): TGTGCCAGCAGCTCGCCAGGGGGCCGGTATAGCAATCAGCCCCAGCATTTT.

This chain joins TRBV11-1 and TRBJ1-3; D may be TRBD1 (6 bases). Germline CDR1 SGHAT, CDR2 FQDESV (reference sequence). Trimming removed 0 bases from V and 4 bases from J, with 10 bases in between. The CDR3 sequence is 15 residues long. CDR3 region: CASSLANREGNTIYF. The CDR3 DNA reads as TGTGCCAGCAGCTTAGCCAACAGGGAGGGAAACACCATATATTTT.

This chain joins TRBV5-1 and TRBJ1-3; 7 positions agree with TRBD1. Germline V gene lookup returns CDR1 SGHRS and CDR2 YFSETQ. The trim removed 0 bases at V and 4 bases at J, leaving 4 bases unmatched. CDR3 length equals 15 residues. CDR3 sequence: CASSLEGTVGNTIYF. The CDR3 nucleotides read TGCGCCAGCAGCTTGGAAGGGACAGTCGGAAACACCATATATTTT.

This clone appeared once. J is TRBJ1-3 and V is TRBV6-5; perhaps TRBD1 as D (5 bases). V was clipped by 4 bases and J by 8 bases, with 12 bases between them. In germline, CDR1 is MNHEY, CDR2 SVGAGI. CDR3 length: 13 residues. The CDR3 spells CASSLGTRDTIYF. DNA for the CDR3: TGTGCCAGCAGTTTGGGGACTAGGGACACCATATATTTT.

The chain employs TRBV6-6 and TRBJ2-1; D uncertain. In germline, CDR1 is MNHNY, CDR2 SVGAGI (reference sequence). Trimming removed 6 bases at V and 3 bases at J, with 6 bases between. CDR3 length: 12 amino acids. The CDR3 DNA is TGTGCCAGCAGCCCCGGCTACAATGAGCAGTTCTTC. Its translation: CASSPGYNEQFF.

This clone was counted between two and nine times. Here the CDR3 DNA reads TGTGCCAGCAGGACCGACATGACCTTTGGGCCCCAGCATTTT. It specifies CASRTDMTFGPQHF. V usage is TRBV6-5 and J usage is TRBJ1-5, with D hard to call. The ends were cut back, 6 bases at V and 9 bases at J, with 18 bases in the middle. Germline CDR1 MNHEY, CDR2 SVGAGI. CDR3 length: 14 amino acids.

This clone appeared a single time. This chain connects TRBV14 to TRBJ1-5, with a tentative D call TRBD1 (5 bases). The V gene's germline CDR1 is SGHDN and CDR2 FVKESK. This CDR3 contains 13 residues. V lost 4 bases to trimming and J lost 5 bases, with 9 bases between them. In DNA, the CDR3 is TGTGCCAGCAGCCTACAGGACGATCAGCCCCAGCATTTT. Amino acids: CASSLQDDQPQHF.

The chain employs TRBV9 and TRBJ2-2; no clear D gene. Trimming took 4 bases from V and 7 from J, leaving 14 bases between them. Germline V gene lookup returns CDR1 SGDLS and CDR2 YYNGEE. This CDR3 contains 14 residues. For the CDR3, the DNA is TGTGCCAGCAGCCCAGGAACCTCAGGCGGGGAGCTGTTTTTT. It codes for CASSPGTSGGELFF.

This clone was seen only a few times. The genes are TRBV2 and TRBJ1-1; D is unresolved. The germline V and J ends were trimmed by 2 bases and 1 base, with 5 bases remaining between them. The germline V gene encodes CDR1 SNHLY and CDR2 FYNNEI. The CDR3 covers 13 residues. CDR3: CASSEFRNTEAFF. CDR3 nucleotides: TGTGCCAGCAGTGAATTCAGGAACACTGAAGCTTTCTTT.

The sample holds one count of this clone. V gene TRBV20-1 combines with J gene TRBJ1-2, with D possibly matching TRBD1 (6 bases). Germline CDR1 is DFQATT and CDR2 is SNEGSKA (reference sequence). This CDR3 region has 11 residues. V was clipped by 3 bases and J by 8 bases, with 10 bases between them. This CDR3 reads CSASGGGGYTF. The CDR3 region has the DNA TGCAGTGCTAGTGGGGGGGGCGGCTACACCTTC.

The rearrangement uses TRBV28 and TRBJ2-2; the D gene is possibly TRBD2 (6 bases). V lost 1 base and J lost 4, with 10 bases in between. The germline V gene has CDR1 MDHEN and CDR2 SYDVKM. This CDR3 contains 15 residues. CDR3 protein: CASSLLGGTTGELFF. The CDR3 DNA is TGTGCCAGCAGTTTATTGGGGGGTACCACCGGGGAGCTGTTTTTT. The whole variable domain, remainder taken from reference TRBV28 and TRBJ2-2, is DVKVTQSSRYLVKRTGEKVFLECVQDMDHENMFWYRQDPGLGLRLIYFSYDVKMKEKGDIPEGYSVSREKKERFSLILESASTNQTSMYLCASSLLGGTTGELFFGEGSRLTVL.

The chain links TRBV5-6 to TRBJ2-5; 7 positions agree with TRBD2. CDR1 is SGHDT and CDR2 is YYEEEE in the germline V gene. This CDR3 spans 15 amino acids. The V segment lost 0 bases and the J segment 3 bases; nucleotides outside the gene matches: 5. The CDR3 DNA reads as TGTGCCAGCAGCTTGGAGTCGGGACTAAAAGAGACCCAGTACTTC. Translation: CASSLESGLKETQYF. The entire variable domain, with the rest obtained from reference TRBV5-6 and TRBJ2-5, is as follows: DAGVTQSPTHLIKTRGQQVTLRCSPKSGHDTVSWYQQALGQGPQFIFQYYEEEERQRGNFPDRFSGHQFPNYSSELNVNALLLGDSALYLCASSLESGLKETQYFGPGTRLLVL.

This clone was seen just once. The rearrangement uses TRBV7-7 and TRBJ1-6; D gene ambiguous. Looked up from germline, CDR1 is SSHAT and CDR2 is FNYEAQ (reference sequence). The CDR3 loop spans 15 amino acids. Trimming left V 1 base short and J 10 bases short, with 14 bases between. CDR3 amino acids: CASSLGPDGYSPLHF. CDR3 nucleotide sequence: TGTGCCAGCAGCTTAGGGCCCGACGGGTACTCACCCCTCCACTTT.

CDR3 sequence (DNA): TGTGCCAGCAGCACAACAGGGAGATCATGGGAAAAACTGTTTTTT. Translation gives CASSTTGRSWEKLFF. This chain connects TRBV6-6 to TRBJ1-4; a possible D gene is TRBD1 (6 bases). In germline, CDR1 is MNHNY, CDR2 SVGAGI (reference sequence). The CDR3 is 15 amino acids. V lost 6 bases, J lost 8 bases, and 19 bases lay in between.

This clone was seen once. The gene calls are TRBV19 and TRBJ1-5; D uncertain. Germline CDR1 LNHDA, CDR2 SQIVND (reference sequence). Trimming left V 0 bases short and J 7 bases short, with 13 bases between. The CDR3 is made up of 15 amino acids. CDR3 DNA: TGTGCCAGTAGTATAGATCCAAGCGCTTGGCAGCCCCAGCATTTT. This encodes CASSIDPSAWQPQHF.

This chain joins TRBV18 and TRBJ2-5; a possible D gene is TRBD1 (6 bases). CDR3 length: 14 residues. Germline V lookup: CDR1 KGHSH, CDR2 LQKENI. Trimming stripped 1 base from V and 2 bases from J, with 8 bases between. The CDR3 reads CASSPLQGQETQYF. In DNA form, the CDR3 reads TGTGCCAGCTCACCACTACAGGGACAAGAGACCCAGTACTTC.

The chain's CDR3 is CASSMPGVAKNIQYF. Here the CDR3 DNA reads TGTGCCAGTAGTATGCCAGGGGTAGCCAAAAACATTCAGTACTTC. The rearrangement joins TRBV19 to TRBJ2-4; tentative D call: TRBD1 (6 bases). This CDR3 region has 15 residues. CDR1 and CDR2 from the germline V gene are LNHDA and SQIVND (reference sequence). Trimming left V 3 bases short and J 0 bases short, with 9 bases between.

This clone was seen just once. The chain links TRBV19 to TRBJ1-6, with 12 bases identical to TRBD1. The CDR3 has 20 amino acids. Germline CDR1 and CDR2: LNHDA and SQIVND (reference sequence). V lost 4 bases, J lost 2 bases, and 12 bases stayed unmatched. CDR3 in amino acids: CASSTRTGQGANAYNSPLHF. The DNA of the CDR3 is TGTGCCAGTAGTACCAGGACGGGACAGGGGGCCAACGCCTATAATTCACCCCTCCACTTT.

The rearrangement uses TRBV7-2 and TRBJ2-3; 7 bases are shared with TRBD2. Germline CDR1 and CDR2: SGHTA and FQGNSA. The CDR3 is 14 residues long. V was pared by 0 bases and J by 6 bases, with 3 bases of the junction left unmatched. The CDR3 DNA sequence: TGTGCCAGCAGCTTAGCGCGGGGGAGTGATACGCAGTATTTT. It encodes CASSLARGSDTQYF.

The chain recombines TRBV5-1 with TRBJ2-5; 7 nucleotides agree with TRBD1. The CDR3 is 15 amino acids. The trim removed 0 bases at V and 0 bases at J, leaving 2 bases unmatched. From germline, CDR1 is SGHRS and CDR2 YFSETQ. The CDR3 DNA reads TGCGCCAGCAGCTTGGCGACAGGGAACCAAGAGACCCAGTACTTC. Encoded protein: CASSLATGNQETQYF. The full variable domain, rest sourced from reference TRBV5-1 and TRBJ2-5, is KAGVTQTPRYLIKTRGQQVTLSCSPISGHRSVSWYQQTPGQGLQFLFEYFSETQRNKGNFPGRFSGRQFSNSRSEMNVSTLELGDSALYLCASSLATGNQETQYFGPGTRLLVL.

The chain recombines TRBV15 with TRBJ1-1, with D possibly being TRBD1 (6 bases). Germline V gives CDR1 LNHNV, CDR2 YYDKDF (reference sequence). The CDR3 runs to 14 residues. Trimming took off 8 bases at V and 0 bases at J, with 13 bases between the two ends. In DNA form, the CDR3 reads TGTGCCACCGGGTCCGGGACAATGAACACTGAAGCTTTCTTT. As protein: CATGSGTMNTEAFF.

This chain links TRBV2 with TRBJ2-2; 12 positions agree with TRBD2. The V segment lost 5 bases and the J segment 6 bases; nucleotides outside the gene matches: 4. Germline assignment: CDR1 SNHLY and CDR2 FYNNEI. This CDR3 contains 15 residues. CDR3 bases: TGTGCCAGCAGTAGACTAGCGGGAGTTCCCGGGGAGCTGTTTTTT. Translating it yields CASSRLAGVPGELFF.

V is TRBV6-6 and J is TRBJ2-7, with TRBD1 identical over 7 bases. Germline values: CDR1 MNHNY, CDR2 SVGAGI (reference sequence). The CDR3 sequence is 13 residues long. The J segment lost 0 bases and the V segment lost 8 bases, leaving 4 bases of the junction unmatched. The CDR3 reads CASRDSASYEQYF. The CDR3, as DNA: TGTGCCAGCCGGGACAGCGCCTCCTACGAGCAGTACTTC.

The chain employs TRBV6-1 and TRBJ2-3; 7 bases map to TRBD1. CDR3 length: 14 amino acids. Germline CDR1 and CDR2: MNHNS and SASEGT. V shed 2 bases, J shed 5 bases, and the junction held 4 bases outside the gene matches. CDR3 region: CASSEWAGGDTQYF. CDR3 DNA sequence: TGTGCCAGCAGTGAATGGGCAGGGGGAGATACGCAGTATTTT.

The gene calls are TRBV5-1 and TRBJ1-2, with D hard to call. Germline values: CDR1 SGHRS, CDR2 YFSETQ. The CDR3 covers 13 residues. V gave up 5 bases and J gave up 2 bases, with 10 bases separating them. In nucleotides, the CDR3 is TGCGCCAGCAGAGTGCAGATAAACTATGGCTACACCTTC. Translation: CASRVQINYGYTF. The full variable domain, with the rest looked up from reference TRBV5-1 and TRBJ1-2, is KAGVTQTPRYLIKTRGQQVTLSCSPISGHRSVSWYQQTPGQGLQFLFEYFSETQRNKGNFPGRFSGRQFSNSRSEMNVSTLELGDSALYLCASRVQINYGYTFGSGTRLTVV.

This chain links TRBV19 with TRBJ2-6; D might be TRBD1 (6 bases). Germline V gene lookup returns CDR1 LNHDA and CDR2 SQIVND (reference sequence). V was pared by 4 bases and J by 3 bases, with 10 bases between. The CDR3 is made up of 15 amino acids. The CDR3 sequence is CASSTTRGGANVLTF. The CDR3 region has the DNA TGTGCCAGTAGTACCACCAGGGGTGGGGCCAACGTCCTGACTTTC.

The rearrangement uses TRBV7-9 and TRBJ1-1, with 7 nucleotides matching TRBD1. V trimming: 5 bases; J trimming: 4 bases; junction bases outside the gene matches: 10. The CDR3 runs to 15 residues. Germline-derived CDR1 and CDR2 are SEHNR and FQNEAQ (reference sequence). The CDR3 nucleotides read TGTGCCAGCAGCCCCAGACAGGGTGGAGTCACTGAAGCTTTCTTT. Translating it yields CASSPRQGGVTEAFF.

The CDR3 DNA sequence: TGTGCCAGCAACCAAGGGTATGGACAGGGGAACATTCAGTACTTC. It is translated as CASNQGYGQGNIQYF. V and J are TRBV6-1 and TRBJ2-4; TRBD1 aligns across 9 bases. With 7 bases clipped from V and 7 bases from J, the junction kept 11 bases outside the gene matches. Germline V gives CDR1 MNHNS, CDR2 SASEGT. The CDR3 totals 15 residues.